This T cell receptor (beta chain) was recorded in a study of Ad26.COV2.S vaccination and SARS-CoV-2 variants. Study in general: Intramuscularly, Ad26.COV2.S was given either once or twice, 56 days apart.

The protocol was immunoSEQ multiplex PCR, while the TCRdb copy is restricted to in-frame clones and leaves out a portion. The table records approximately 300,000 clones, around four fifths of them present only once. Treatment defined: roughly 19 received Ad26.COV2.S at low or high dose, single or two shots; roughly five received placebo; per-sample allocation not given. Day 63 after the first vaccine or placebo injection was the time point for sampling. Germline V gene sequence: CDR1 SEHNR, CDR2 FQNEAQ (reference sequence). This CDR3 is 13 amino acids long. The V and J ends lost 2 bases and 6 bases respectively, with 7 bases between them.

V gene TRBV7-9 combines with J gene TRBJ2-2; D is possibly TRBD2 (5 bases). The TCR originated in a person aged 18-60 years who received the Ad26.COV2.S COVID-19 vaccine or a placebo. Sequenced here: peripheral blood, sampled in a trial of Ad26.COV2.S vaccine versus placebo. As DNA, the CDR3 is TGTGCCAGCAGCTTATCCGGGGCCGGGGAGCTGTTTTTT. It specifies CASSLSGAGELFF.